These T cell receptor beta chains were read from a single sample in a study of blood T cell repertoires in COVID-19. The repertoire was sequenced with immunoSEQ multiplex PCR; TCRdb's copy has only in-frame clones and lacks some. The table lists 300,000 or so clones, roughly 90% of them singletons. The sequenced sample consisted of peripheral blood. All receptors come from a young woman with COVID-19, enrolled during active disease. Both conserved end residues are part of each CDR3. Clone sizes are given selectively: once, few, many, or a class where the clone is expanded.

clone_size v_call cdr3_aa
. TRBV7-9 CASSLVAETQYF
. TRBV5-4 CASSRRPDWTASSGNTIYF
. TRBV12-3/TRBV12-4 CASSSTGYNEQFF
once TRBV6-2/TRBV6-3 CASSGYRSSYEQYF
. TRBV3-1/TRBV3-2 CASSQSLGREGIYNEQFF
. TRBV19 CASSISASSYEQYF
. TRBV5-6 CASSVLQETQYF
once TRBV3-1/TRBV3-2 CASSQVGLGAGELFF
. TRBV27 CASSLGQNQPQHF
. TRBV6-2/TRBV6-3 CASSYTSANTGELFF
. TRBV19 CASSIRRANGRDTEAFF
. TRBV19 CASSPLDRGGYNEQFF
. TRBV6-5 CASSYGRGFTDTQYF
. TRBV4-1 CASSQAMTGGMNTEAFF
. TRBV15 CATSSSGAGKETQYF
. TRBV5-4 CASSSDWEQYF
. TRBV2 CASSEGGRYNQPQHF
. TRBV6-4 CASSEWGGTEAFF
. TRBV28 CASCLAGTGELFF
few TRBV7-6 CASSQNPGQGITNQPQHF
. TRBV2 CASSERPNYGYTF
. TRBV29-1 CSATGASGYEQYF
few TRBV28 CASSLWGSGIHSGNTIYF
. TRBV12-3/TRBV12-4 CASRLYEQYF
. TRBV28 CASSTLLRPVDYGYTF
. TRBV6-1 CASSETWGTNQPQHF
. TRBV30 CAWSPRGLAATGELFF
. TRBV6-6 CASSPPTGITEKLFF
. TRBV9 CASSVATGVTPGANVLTF
. TRBV11-2 CASSLFGDRNTEAFF
. TRBV6-1 CASSERGPDYGYTF
. TRBV4-1 CASSQDPAGLADLYEQYF
. TRBV5-1 CASSLVGQGNTEAFF
. TRBV5-4 CAIIFREGPPDTQYF
. TRBV12-3/TRBV12-4 CASSLGGNTEAFF
many TRBV15 CATSRDRVRLAGNEQFF
. TRBV11-2 CASSPGGIYEQYF
. TRBV27 CASSSRRGEKLFF
. TRBV27 CASKRTGASSYEQYF
once TRBV9 CASSVVGTVNTEAFF
. TRBV28 CASIDRGNTEAFF
. TRBV2 CASRLAGGPRDIQYF
. TRBV30 CASGQGRLDTQYF
. TRBV9 CASSVGSSGANVLTF
. TRBV5-8 CASSLIYINEQFF
. TRBV27 CASRGLAGVIGYEQYF
. TRBV19 CASSVISGGSTDTQYF
. TRBV4-2 CASSPRQGDGNTIYF
. TRBV7-9 CASSLDGGRGRNEQFF
. TRBV7-2 CASSSNRGNQPQHF
few TRBV6-5 CASSYDRIAEAFF
few TRBV11-1 CASSFPRGMGNEQFF
once TRBV5-1 CASSLDRGLTDTQYF
. TRBV19 CASTNTASNQPQHF
. TRBV11-2 CASSLDGSSPLHF
. TRBV11-3 CASSYAGQGDQPQHF
. TRBV19 CASSISKRGYTEAFF